This is a list of T cell receptor beta chains from one sample in a study of T cells in Graves' hyperthyroidism and ophthalmopathy. TCRdb ran MiXCR on the multiplex PCR reads and lists one entry per CDR3 protein. The sample lists 390,000 or so distinct CDR3 sequences, about 15% seen once, with approximately 13% in the top ten. The sample was blood. These receptors were obtained from a man aged 18-30 years with Graves' ophthalmopathy. The CDR3 runs from the conserved cysteine through the conserved F or W. The order of the fields is clone size, V gene, J gene, D gene, CDR3 DNA, CDR3 protein. D genes are given only for firm matches. Clone size appears in some rows only: once, few, many, or a class for an expanded clone.

>many|TRBV2|TRBJ1-6|TRBD1
TGTGCCAGCAGCCTCAGGGGGCAGAATTCACCCCTCCACTTT
CASSLRGQNSPLHF
>few|TRBV10-3|TRBJ1-5|-
TGTGCCATCAGTGATCAGGGAAATAGCAATCAGCCCCAGCATTTT
CAISDQGNSNQPQHF
>many|TRBV2|TRBJ2-7|TRBD1
TGTGCCAGCAGAGAAGGTGGGACAGGGAACTACGAGCAGTACTTC
CASREGGTGNYEQYF
>many|TRBV6-1|TRBJ2-7|-
TGTGCCAGCAGGAACCGGGACGGAGGCTACGAGCAGTACTTC
CASRNRDGGYEQYF
>many|TRBV27|TRBJ2-1|TRBD2
TGTGCCAGCAGTTTCAGCGGGGGGCTATTCTACAATGAGCAGTTCTTC
CASSFSGGLFYNEQFF
>many|TRBV20-1|TRBJ2-7|-
TGCAGTGCTAGGGGTGCCAGGGAATACGAGCAGTACTTC
CSARGAREYEQYF
>many|TRBV20-1|TRBJ1-1|TRBD1
TGCAGTGCTAGTAACAGGGGGCCGGGGGACACTGAAGCTTTCTTT
CSASNRGPGDTEAFF
>few|TRBV10-3|TRBJ1-1|-
TGTGCCGGCTCGGGGTCAGGGGCGGACACTGAAGCTTTCTTT
CAGSGSGADTEAFF
>-|TRBV5-1|TRBJ2-2|TRBD2
TGCGCCAGCAGCAGCGGACTAGCGGGTAGGACCGGGGAGCTGTTTTTT
CASSSGLAGRTGELFF
>many|TRBV5-1|TRBJ2-3|TRBD1
TGCGCCAGCAGCTCGGTGGGACAGGGAAGCACAGATACGCAGTATTTT
CASSSVGQGSTDTQYF
>few|TRBV12-3/TRBV12-4|TRBJ2-4|-
TGTGCCAGCAGTTCTCAGCGGAAAGAAAACATTCAGTACTTC
CASSSQRKENIQYF
>-|TRBV19|TRBJ2-1|TRBD1
TGTGCCAGTAGGGGCCCCTGGACAGGGGAGAATGAGCAGTTCTTC
CASRGPWTGENEQFF
>-|TRBV27|TRBJ2-7|TRBD1
TGTGCCAGCAGTTTTTCGAGGGGGCTTACCTACGAGCAGTACTTC
CASSFSRGLTYEQYF
>few|TRBV4-1|TRBJ1-6|TRBD1
TGCGCCAGCAGCCAAGAACAGGGGAGGTCCTATAATTCACCCCTCCACTTT
CASSQEQGRSYNSPLHF
>many|TRBV5-1|TRBJ2-7|TRBD2
TGCGCCAGCAGCTTAACTAGCGACTACGAGCAGTACTTC
CASSLTSDYEQYF
>-|TRBV7-6|TRBJ2-1|TRBD1
TGTGCCAGCAGCTCGGGACAGGGAAAGGGCAATGAGCAGTTCTTC
CASSSGQGKGNEQFF
>-|TRBV10-3|TRBJ1-2|-
TGTGCCATCGGGGGCGGCACAGGATACACCTTC
CAIGGGTGYTF
>-|TRBV7-9|TRBJ2-3|TRBD2
TGTGCCAGCAGCTCGACGAGCGGGGGGAGGAATACGCAGTATTTT
CASSSTSGGRNTQYF
>-|TRBV5-1|TRBJ1-1|TRBD1
TGCGCCAGCAGCTTGTTTCTGCAGGGGGCCGGAGACACTGAAGCTTTCTTT
CASSLFLQGAGDTEAFF
>-|TRBV4-1|TRBJ2-3|-
TGCGCCAGCAGCCAAGATCGGTATAGCCCTAGAACGCAGTATTTT
CASSQDRYSPRTQYF
>-|TRBV15|TRBJ2-7|TRBD2
TGTGCCACCAGCAGAGAGCTAGCGGGAGACAATGAGCAGTACTTC
CATSRELAGDNEQYF
>few|TRBV25-1|TRBJ2-7|-
TGTGCCAGCAGTGAACTTGGCGGGTACGAGCAGTACTTC
CASSELGGYEQYF
>many|TRBV27|TRBJ2-3|-
TGTGCCAGCAGTTTAGTTAGCGGACGAGATACGCAGTATTTT
CASSLVSGRDTQYF
>-|TRBV12-5|TRBJ1-2|-
TGTGCTAGTGGTTTGCCAGGGGTAGGCTATGGCTACACCTTC
CASGLPGVGYGYTF
>-|TRBV19|TRBJ2-5|-
TGTGCCAGTAACCCCGGGGGGCTCAAGACCCAGTACTTC
CASNPGGLKTQYF
>many|TRBV15|TRBJ1-5|-
TGTGCCACCAGTGCTGGGGCAGCGAGTCAGCCCCAGCATTTT
CATSAGAASQPQHF
>few|TRBV6-6|TRBJ1-5|-
TGTGCCAGCAGTTACTCTGACAGGAGCGATCAGCCCCAGCATTTT
CASSYSDRSDQPQHF
>few|TRBV29-1|TRBJ1-2|-
TGCAGCGTTGAAGGGAGCTATGGCTACACCTTC
CSVEGSYGYTF
>many|TRBV7-8|TRBJ1-6|-
TGTGCCAGCAGCTTTGACGGGCCTTCAGGCGCACCCCTCCACTTT
CASSFDGPSGAPLHF
>-|TRBV11-3|TRBJ2-3|-
TGTGCCAGCAGCTTAGATTGGACCCGGGCAGATACGCAGTATTTT
CASSLDWTRADTQYF
>-|TRBV6-4|TRBJ2-3|-
TGTGCCAGCAGTGGGGAAGCGAGCACAGATACGCAGTATTTT
CASSGEASTDTQYF
>many|TRBV12-3/TRBV12-4|TRBJ2-5|-
TGTGCCAGCAGTTTACGACAGGGGCCGTCGGGAGGGACCCAGTACTTC
CASSLRQGPSGGTQYF
>-|TRBV19|TRBJ1-1|-
TGTGCCAGTAGTATAGTTGGACAAGAAGCTTTCTTT
CASSIVGQEAFF
>many|TRBV10-1|TRBJ2-1|TRBD2
TGCGCCAGCAGCTGGGGGACGGGGGGCAATGAGCAGTTCTTC
CASSWGTGGNEQFF
>many|TRBV11-2|TRBJ1-1|-
TGTGCCAGCAGCTCAAGAAACTCGGGTGGAACTGAAGCTTTCTTT
CASSSRNSGGTEAFF
>many|TRBV2|TRBJ2-5|TRBD1
TGTGCCAGCGAGACAGGGTGGAAGACCCAGTACTTC
CASETGWKTQYF
>many|TRBV18|TRBJ1-2|TRBD1
TGTGCCAGCTCACAAGGAGACAGGGTGGACACCTTC
CASSQGDRVDTF
>-|TRBV19|TRBJ2-5|TRBD1
TGTGCCAGTAGAACGACAGGGAAAGAGACCCAGTACTTC
CASRTTGKETQYF
>many|TRBV12-3/TRBV12-4|TRBJ1-2|-
TGTGCCAGCAGCAAGACAGGCTTCTATGGCTACACCTTC
CASSKTGFYGYTF
>-|TRBV10-2|TRBJ1-2|-
TGCGCCAGCAGTACCCAAGGACAAGACTATAACTATGGCTACACCTTC
CASSTQGQDYNYGYTF
>-|TRBV6-5|TRBJ2-1|-
TGTGCCAGCAGTTACTCGCCGAGCTCCTACAATGAGCAGTTCTTC
CASSYSPSSYNEQFF
>-|TRBV15|TRBJ2-3|TRBD2
TGTGCCACCAGCAGAGATGGGGGGACTAGCTTATATACGCAGTATTTT
CATSRDGGTSLYTQYF
>-|TRBV2|TRBJ2-7|-
TGTGCCAGCAGTGCACGAGGAGGGGGAGGGGCCCCCTCCTACGAGCAGTACTTC
CASSARGGGGAPSYEQYF
>many|TRBV7-9|TRBJ2-5|TRBD2
TGTGCCAGCAGCTTGAGTAGCGGGGGGCCCCAAGAGACCCAGTACTTC
CASSLSSGGPQETQYF
>few|TRBV27|TRBJ1-2|TRBD1
TGTGCCAGCAGATTGACAGGGGGTTTTGACTATGGCTACACCTTC
CASRLTGGFDYGYTF
>many|TRBV12-3/TRBV12-4|TRBJ2-6|TRBD1
TGTGCCAGCAGTTACAGGGGTCCTGGGGCCAACGTCCTGACTTTC
CASSYRGPGANVLTF
>many|TRBV11-2|TRBJ1-5|-
TGTGCCAGCAGCCCTGGCTACAATCAGCCCCAGCATTTT
CASSPGYNQPQHF
>-|TRBV6-1|TRBJ2-3|-
TGTGCCAGCAGTAGCATCTATAGCACAGATACGCAGTATTTT
CASSSIYSTDTQYF
>many|TRBV2|TRBJ2-1|-
TGTGCCAGCAGTGAGGTCTATGAGCAGTTCTTC
CASSEVYEQFF
>many|TRBV5-1|TRBJ2-1|TRBD2
TGCGCCAGCAGATTGGGGCTAGCGGAATTCAATGAGCAGTTCTTC
CASRLGLAEFNEQFF
>-|TRBV7-9|TRBJ2-1|TRBD2
TGTGCCAGCAGAGAGCTTTCGAGCGGGGGAGCCCACAATGAGCAGTTCTTC
CASRELSSGGAHNEQFF
>many|TRBV5-1|TRBJ2-5|-
TGCGCCAGCAGCCGCGGGGCTGTGACCCAGTACTTC
CASSRGAVTQYF
>many|TRBV2|TRBJ2-5|-
TGTGCCAGCAGCCCGGGGAGCGGGGAGACCCAGTACTTC
CASSPGSGETQYF
>few|TRBV24-1|TRBJ1-5|-
TGTGCCACCAGGGACTCCGAGCCTAATCAGCCCCAGCATTTT
CATRDSEPNQPQHF
>few|TRBV6-1|TRBJ1-6|-
TGTGCCAGCGCCCTAACCCTCTATAATTCACCCCTCCACTTT
CASALTLYNSPLHF
>many|TRBV7-8|TRBJ2-1|-
TGTGCCAGCAGCCAAGGACCGGACTACAATGAGCAGTTCTTC
CASSQGPDYNEQFF
>many|TRBV2|TRBJ2-1|TRBD2
TGTGCCAGCAGTGGGCCTAGCGGGGCCCCTGAGTTCTTC
CASSGPSGAPEFF
>many|TRBV30|TRBJ2-3|-
TGTGCCTGGAGTGTAAACGGGGGAACAGATACGCAGTATTTT
CAWSVNGGTDTQYF
>many|TRBV12-3/TRBV12-4|TRBJ1-2|-
TGTGCCATCACGGAGGGAAATGGCTACACCTTC
CAITEGNGYTF